A selection of T cell receptor beta chains follows, all from one sample in a study of metastatic and nonmetastatic thyroid tumors. TCRdb reanalyzed the PCR reads with MiXCR. The data contain roughly 28,000 clones, 16% of them seen just once; the ten biggest clones take up around 4%. Sample: blood. These receptors originate from a female donor with papillary thyroid cancer or a benign thyroid nodule (not recorded which). Some clones in this sample may be carry-over from other donors' samples. The conserved cysteine and the conserved F or W are not part of the CDR3 here. Each record gives: V gene, J gene, CDR3 protein.

>TRBV7-9|TRBJ2-1
ASSLFPAQEQF
>TRBV6-5|TRBJ1-5
ASSYIGQISNQHQH
>TRBV7-1|TRBJ2-1
ASSSDGRLGTTSYNEQF
>TRBV6-5|TRBJ1-4
ASSPRTVGKLV
>TRBV28|TRBJ2-7
ASSLKGPGRAAEQY
>TRBV3-1|TRBJ2-2
ASSQLAGGANTGELF
>TRBV27|TRBJ1-2
ASSLSRTANYGYT
>TRBV28|TRBJ2-3
ASRSLGTDTQY
>TRBV11-3|TRBJ2-7
ASSLGSELAGGSREQY
>TRBV5-1|TRBJ2-1
ASSLDGVGSSYNEQF
>TRBV7-6|TRBJ2-1
ASRGLGDNEQF
>TRBV5-1|TRBJ2-2
ASTTQGGTTGELF
>TRBV7-2|TRBJ2-1
ASSLGQNNEQF
>TRBV6-1|TRBJ1-5
ATRGQYLYSNQPQH
>TRBV2|TRBJ2-6
ASSVPSRRPVSGANVLT
>TRBV11-1|TRBJ2-1
ASSLGTGFHEQF
>TRBV7-6|TRBJ2-5
ASSFHGTSGRAVETQY
>TRBV6-1|TRBJ1-1
ASRIMNTEAF
>TRBV13|TRBJ2-2
ASSLGTSGNTGELF
>TRBV9|TRBJ2-2
ASSLSGTLTGELF
>TRBV4-1|TRBJ1-2
ASSQGRDYPFYGYT
>TRBV4-1|TRBJ1-1
ASSRRDGGDTEAF
>TRBV18|TRBJ2-2
ASSPRLAGRWGNTGELF
>TRBV4-1|TRBJ1-2
ASSQGQGSNYGYT
>TRBV12-3/TRBV12-4|TRBJ2-7
ASRSTGYYEQY
>TRBV20-1|TRBJ1-1
SARETGGEGEAF
>TRBV6-5|TRBJ2-5
ASSYSWTGDETQY
>TRBV13|TRBJ2-7
ASRDSGTYEQY
>TRBV27|TRBJ2-6
ASSFLDSSGANVLT